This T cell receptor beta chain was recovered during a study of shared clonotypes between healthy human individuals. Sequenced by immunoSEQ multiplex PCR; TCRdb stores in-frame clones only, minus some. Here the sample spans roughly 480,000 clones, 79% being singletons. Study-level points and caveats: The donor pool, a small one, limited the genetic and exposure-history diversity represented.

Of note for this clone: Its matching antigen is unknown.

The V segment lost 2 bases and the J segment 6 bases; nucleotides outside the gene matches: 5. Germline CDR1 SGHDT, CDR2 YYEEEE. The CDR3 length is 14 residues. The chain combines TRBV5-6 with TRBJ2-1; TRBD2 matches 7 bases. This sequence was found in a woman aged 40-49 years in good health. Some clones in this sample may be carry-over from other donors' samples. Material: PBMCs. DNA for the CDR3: TGTGCCAGCAGCTTTGCTAGCGGCAGCAATGAGCAGTTCTTC. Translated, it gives CASSFASGSNEQFF.